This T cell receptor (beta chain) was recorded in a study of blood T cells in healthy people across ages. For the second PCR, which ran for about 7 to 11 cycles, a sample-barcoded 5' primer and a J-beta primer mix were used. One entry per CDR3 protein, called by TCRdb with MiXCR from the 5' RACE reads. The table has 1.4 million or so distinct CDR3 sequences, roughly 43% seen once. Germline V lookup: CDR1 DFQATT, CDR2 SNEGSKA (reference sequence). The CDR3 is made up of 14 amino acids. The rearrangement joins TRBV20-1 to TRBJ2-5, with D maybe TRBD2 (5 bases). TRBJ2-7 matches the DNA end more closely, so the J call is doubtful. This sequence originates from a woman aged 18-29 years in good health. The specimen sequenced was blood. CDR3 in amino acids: CSASSPILDLEQYF. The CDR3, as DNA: TGCAGTGCTAGTTCCCCGATACTAGACCTCGAGCAGTACTTC.